This T cell receptor (beta chain) was documented in a study of cytotoxic CD8 clonotypes in ibrutinib-treated CLL. This clone was seen once. Germline CDR1 SNHLY, CDR2 FYNNEI. V dropped 11 bases and J dropped 4 bases, with 15 bases sitting between them. The CDR3 is made up of 12 amino acids. Deep sequencing aimed at 1 in 200,000 to 1 in 1 million T cells' resolution. The method was immunoSEQ multiplex PCR; TCRdb's version includes in-frame clones alone and lacks a portion of them. This table holds around 250,000 clones, around 70% found once. Source: PBMCs, taken after 24 months of ibrutinib treatment. The clonotype comes from a human donor with chronic lymphocytic leukemia. The V call is TRBV2, the J call TRBJ2-7; D call uncertain. CDR3 sequence: CASTPAEYEQYF. The CDR3 DNA follows: TGTGCCTCCACCCCCGCCGAGTACGAGCAGTACTTC.